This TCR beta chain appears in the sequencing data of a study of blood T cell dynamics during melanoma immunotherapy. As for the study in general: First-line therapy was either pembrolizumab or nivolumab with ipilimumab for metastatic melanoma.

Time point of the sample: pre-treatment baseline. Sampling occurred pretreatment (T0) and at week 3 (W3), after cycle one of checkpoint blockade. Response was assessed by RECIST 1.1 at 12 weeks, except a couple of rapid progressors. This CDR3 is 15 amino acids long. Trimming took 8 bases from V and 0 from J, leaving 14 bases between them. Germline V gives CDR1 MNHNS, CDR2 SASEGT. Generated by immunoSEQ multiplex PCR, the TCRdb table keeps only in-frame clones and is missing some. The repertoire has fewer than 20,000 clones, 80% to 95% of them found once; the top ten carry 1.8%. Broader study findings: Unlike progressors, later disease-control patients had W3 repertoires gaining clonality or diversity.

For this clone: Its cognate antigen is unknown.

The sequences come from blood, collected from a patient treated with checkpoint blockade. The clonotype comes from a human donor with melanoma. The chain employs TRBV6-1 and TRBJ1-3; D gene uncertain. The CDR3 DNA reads TGTGCCAGCCTAGACGCCGGCATCTCTGGAAACACCATATATTTT. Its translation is CASLDAGISGNTIYF.